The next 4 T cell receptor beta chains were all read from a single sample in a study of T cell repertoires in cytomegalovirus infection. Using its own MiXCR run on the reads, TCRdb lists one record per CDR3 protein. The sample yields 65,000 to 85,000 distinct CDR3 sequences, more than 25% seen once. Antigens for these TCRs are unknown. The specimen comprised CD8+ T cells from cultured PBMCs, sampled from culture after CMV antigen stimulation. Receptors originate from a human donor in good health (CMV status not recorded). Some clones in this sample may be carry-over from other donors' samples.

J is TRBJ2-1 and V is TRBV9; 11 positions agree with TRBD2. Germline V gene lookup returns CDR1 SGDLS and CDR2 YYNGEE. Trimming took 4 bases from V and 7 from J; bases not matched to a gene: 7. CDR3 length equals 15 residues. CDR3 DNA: TGTGCCAGCAGCCTCACGGCTAGCGGGGGGAATGAGCAGTTCTTC. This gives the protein CASSLTASGGNEQFF.

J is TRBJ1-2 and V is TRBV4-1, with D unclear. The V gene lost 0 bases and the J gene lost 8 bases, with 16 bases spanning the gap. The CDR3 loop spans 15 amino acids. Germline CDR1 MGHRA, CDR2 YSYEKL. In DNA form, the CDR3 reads TGCGCCAGCAGCCAAGATCGAAGACAAGAGCGGGGCTACACCTTC. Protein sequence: CASSQDRRQERGYTF.

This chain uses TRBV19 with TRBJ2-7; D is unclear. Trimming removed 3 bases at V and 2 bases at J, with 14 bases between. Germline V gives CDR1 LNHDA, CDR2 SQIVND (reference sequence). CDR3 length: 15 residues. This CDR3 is CASSIATGLPYEQYF. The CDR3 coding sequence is TGTGCCAGTAGTATTGCCACGGGTCTACCCTACGAGCAGTACTTC.

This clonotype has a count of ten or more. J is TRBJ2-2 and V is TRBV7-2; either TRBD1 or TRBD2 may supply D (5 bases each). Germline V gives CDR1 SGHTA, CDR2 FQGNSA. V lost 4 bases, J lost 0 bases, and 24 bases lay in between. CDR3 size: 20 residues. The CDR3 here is CASSSGPPRKEGPNTGELFF. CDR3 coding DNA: TGTGCCAGCAGCTCGGGACCCCCGAGAAAAGAGGGGCCGAACACCGGGGAGCTGTTTTTT. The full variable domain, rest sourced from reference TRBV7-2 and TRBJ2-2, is GAGVSQSPSNKVTEKGKDVELRCDPISGHTALYWYRQSLGQGLEFLIYFQGNSAPDKSGLPSDRFSAERTGGSVSTLTIQRTQQEDSAVYLCASSSGPPRKEGPNTGELFFGEGSRLTVL.